A single sample is the source of the 13 T cell receptor beta chains below, sequenced in a study of T cell responses to AZD1222 COVID-19 vaccine (dated by TCRdb to about 2021). Libraries were prepared through the immunoSEQ multiplex PCR assay. Sourced from immuneACCESS, this table was stored by TCRdb with only in-frame sequences that have V and J called. A share of the clones is absent; for the studies checked, an unresolved V gene accounts for under half, and the remainder has no known explanation. The table for this sample lists roughly 100,000 clones; more than 85% of them were counted only once. Of the sample, 4% to 6% is held by the ten largest clones. What the time point label conveys for this sample: baseline before first vaccination. The sample here was peripheral blood, taken on day 0 of AZD1222 vaccination. The receptor set was obtained from an adult in good health.

The J gene is TRBJ1-1, the V gene TRBV18; D not resolved. CDR1 KGHSH and CDR2 LQKENI come from the germline V gene. Trimming cost V 4 bases and J 5 bases, with 11 bases left between them. This CDR3 spans 13 amino acids. CDR3 DNA: TGTGCCAGCTCACAGGGTTCGGAGACTGAAGCTTTCTTT. It yields the protein CASSQGSETEAFF.

The genes are TRBV7-2 and TRBJ1-1; a possible D gene is TRBD1 (5 bases). The CDR3 has 15 amino acids. Germline CDR1 reads SGHTA; CDR2 reads FQGNSA. V shed 5 bases and J shed 2 bases, with 15 bases lying between them. As DNA, the CDR3 is TGTGCCAGCAGCCCCTCGGGGGGAATCAACACTGAAGCTTTCTTT. It is translated as CASSPSGGINTEAFF.

This clone was found a few times. V is TRBV14 and J is TRBJ2-3, with D possibly TRBD1 on 5 matching bases. Between the trimmed V and J ends, which lost 2 bases and 5 bases, there was a span of 20 bases. Germline V gene lookup returns CDR1 SGHDN and CDR2 FVKESK. CDR3 length: 17 amino acids. CDR3 sequence: CASSQLGRGRSRDTQYF. The CDR3 nucleotides read TGTGCCAGCAGCCAATTAGGTAGGGGTCGTTCCAGAGATACGCAGTATTTT.

This clone was counted only a few times. The rearrangement links TRBV5-1 to TRBJ2-7; 8 nucleotides agree with TRBD1. Germline values: CDR1 SGHRS, CDR2 YFSETQ. V dropped 4 bases and J dropped 0; count of bases not matched to a gene: 9. The CDR3 is 16 residues long. This CDR3 reads CASSPTGGQGSYEQYF. CDR3 in DNA: TGCGCCAGCAGCCCTACCGGAGGACAGGGCTCCTACGAGCAGTACTTC.

The chain employs TRBV4-3 and TRBJ2-1, with 10 bases that match TRBD1. CDR3 length: 15 residues. Germline V gives CDR1 LGHNA, CDR2 YSLEER. The trim removed 1 base at V and 8 bases at J, leaving 5 bases unmatched. The chain's CDR3 is CASSQVVDRGDEQFF. CDR3 bases: TGCGCCAGCAGCCAAGTAGTGGACAGGGGGGATGAGCAGTTCTTC.

This clone was observed once. The V and J genes are TRBV5-4 and TRBJ1-2; no definite D call. Per the germline V gene, CDR1 is SGHNT and CDR2 is YYREEE (reference sequence). This CDR3 spans 16 amino acids. Trimming removed 3 bases from V and 0 bases from J, with 15 bases in between. CDR3 residues: CASSSPSGDTNYGYTF. CDR3 bases: TGTGCCAGCAGCTCCCCCTCTGGGGATACTAACTATGGCTACACCTTC.

This clone was recorded a few times. This chain links TRBV28 with TRBJ2-1, with no clear D. Deletions cut 1 base from V and 6 bases from J, with 10 bases between. This CDR3 has 14 amino acids. The germline gives CDR1 MDHEN, CDR2 SYDVKM. The CDR3 sequence is CASSLSLVSNEQFF. The CDR3 coding sequence is TGTGCCAGCAGTTTATCCTTGGTGAGCAATGAGCAGTTCTTC.

The chain recombines TRBV6-5 with TRBJ2-7, with TRBD2 matching 10 bases. CDR3 length: 14 amino acids. Germline V lookup: CDR1 MNHEY, CDR2 SVGAGI. Losses at the gene ends were 6 bases for V and 4 bases for J; bases not matched to a gene: 6. DNA of the CDR3: TGTGCCAGCAGAAGAGCGGGAGGGGCGTACGAGCAGTACTTC. This translates into CASRRAGGAYEQYF.

The chain uses TRBV5-5 and TRBJ1-6; 8 bases are a match to TRBD1. Trimming took 5 bases from V and 8 from J; bases not matched to a gene: 9. The CDR3 loop spans 15 amino acids. CDR1 and CDR2 (germline): SGHKS, YYEKEE (reference sequence). DNA of the CDR3: TGTGCCAGCAGTCCCACAGGGGGTCCGTATTCACCCCTCCACTTT. Protein: CASSPTGGPYSPLHF. The variable domain in full, with the rest retrieved from reference TRBV5-5 and TRBJ1-6, is DAGVTQSPTHLIKTRGQQVTLRCSPISGHKSVSWYQQVLGQGPQFIFQYYEKEERGRGNFPDRFSARQFPNYSSELNVNALLLGDSALYLCASSPTGGPYSPLHFGNGTRLTVT.

The CDR3 DNA reads as TGTGCCAGCAGTCCCAGACCAATCGGGGGCCGGGGTACTGAAGCTTTCTTT. This codes for CASSPRPIGGRGTEAFF. The rearrangement joins TRBV6-6 to TRBJ1-1; perhaps TRBD1 as D (6 bases). Germline lookup yields CDR1 MNHNY and CDR2 SVGAGI (reference sequence). Trimming removed 5 bases from V and 5 bases from J, with 24 bases in between. The CDR3 extends over 17 amino acids.

The J gene is TRBJ2-1, the V gene TRBV9, with no clear D. The CDR3 totals 14 residues. The germline gives CDR1 SGDLS, CDR2 YYNGEE. The germline V and J ends were trimmed by 4 bases and 0 bases, with 8 bases remaining between them. CDR3 in DNA: TGTGCCAGCAGCCCTCGAAGCTCCTACAATGAGCAGTTCTTC. It specifies CASSPRSSYNEQFF. Variable domain in full (rest from reference TRBV9 and TRBJ2-1): DSGVTQTPKHLITATGQRVTLRCSPRSGDLSVYWYQQSLDQGLQFLIQYYNGEERAKGNILERFSAQQFPDLHSELNLSSLELGDSALYFCASSPRSSYNEQFFGPGTRLTVL.

This clone was seen more than once but under ten times. V and J are TRBV5-1 and TRBJ1-3; D remains ambiguous. This CDR3 is 16 amino acids long. Trimming left V 4 bases short and J 0 bases short, with 14 bases between. Germline values: CDR1 SGHRS, CDR2 YFSETQ. The CDR3 protein is CASSRNLGSSGNTIYF. CDR3 bases: TGCGCCAGCAGCAGGAATCTGGGCAGCTCTGGAAACACCATATATTTT.

The V and J genes are TRBV7-2 and TRBJ2-7; D possibly corresponds to TRBD1 (6 bases). Trimming took 5 bases from V and 1 from J, leaving 12 bases between them. The CDR3 is 14 amino acids. Germline CDR1 and CDR2: SGHTA and FQGNSA. DNA for the CDR3: TGTGCCAGCAGCATATCCGGGACATCCTACGAGCAGTACTTC. It translates to CASSISGTSYEQYF.